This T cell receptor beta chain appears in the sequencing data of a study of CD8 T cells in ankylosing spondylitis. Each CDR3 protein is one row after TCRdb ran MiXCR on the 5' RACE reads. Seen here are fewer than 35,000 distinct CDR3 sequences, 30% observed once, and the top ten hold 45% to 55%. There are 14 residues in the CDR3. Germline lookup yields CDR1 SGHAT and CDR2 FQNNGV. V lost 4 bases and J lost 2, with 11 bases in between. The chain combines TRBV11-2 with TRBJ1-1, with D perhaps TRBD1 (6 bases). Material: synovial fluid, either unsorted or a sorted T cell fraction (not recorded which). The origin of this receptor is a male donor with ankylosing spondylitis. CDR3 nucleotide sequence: TGTGCCAGCAGCTGGGGGGGGGGCAACACTGAAGCTTTCTTT. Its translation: CASSWGGGNTEAFF. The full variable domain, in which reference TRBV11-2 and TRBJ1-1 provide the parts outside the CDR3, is EAGVAQSPRYKIIEKRQSVAFWCNPISGHATLYWYQQILGQGPKLLIQFQNNGVVDDSQLPKDRFSAERLKGVDSTLKIQPAKLEDSAVYLCASSWGGGNTEAFFGQGTRLTVV.